The sequence of this TCR beta chain was determined in a study of monozygotic twins with inflammatory bowel disease. In preparing each TCR library, about 3,700 ng of total RNA was used. Each sample had eight separate cDNA synthesis reactions. TCRdb derives one entry per CDR3 protein from the 5' RACE reads, leaving out DNA. The sample totals about 380,000 distinct CDR3 sequences. Whole-study results and caveats: No single strong signal or clonotype associated with IBD was supported.

Germline V gives CDR1 LGHNA, CDR2 YNFKEQ. This CDR3 has 13 residues. Concerning this clonotype itself: As yet, its antigen is unknown.

The V gene is TRBV4-2, the J gene TRBJ1-1; TCRdb's D call of TRBD1 is untestable without DNA. The sequencing input was blood. This clonotype originated in a human donor with ulcerative colitis or Crohn's disease, or a healthy co-twin of an affected twin (not recorded which). CDR3: CASSQAGIPEAFF.